What follows are 8 T cell receptor beta chains derived from one specimen sequenced in a study of Tregs in tolerant kidney transplant recipients. Data came from immunoSEQ multiplex PCR; TCRdb stores just in-frame clones and leaves some out. The sample records tens of thousands of clones, over 85% being singletons. Related graft donors supplied nonmyeloablative bone marrow transplants, and mixed chimerism was transient. Sequencing used CD4+ T cells from blood (PBMCs), obtained 12 months after the transplant. These receptor sequences come from a human patient who received a combined kidney and bone marrow transplant. A share of the T cells may be of graft donor origin.

The chain recombines TRBV7-9 with TRBJ2-5; perhaps TRBD2 as D (5 bases). The CDR3 covers 13 residues. Germline CDR1 and CDR2: SEHNR and FQNEAQ (reference sequence). The germline V and J ends were trimmed by 8 bases and 2 bases, with 12 bases remaining between them. DNA for the CDR3: TGTGCCAGCTGCCCGAGCGGACAAGAGACCCAGTACTTC. Its translation is CASCPSGQETQYF.

The J gene is TRBJ2-7, the V gene TRBV11-3; 8 nucleotides align to TRBD2. The germline V gene has CDR1 SGHNT and CDR2 YENEEA. This CDR3 has 15 residues. Trimming took 5 bases from V and 2 from J; bases not matched to a gene: 8. The CDR3 region has the DNA TGTGCCAGCAGCCGTCCTAGCGGGCGGACCTACGAGCAGTACTTC. Amino acids: CASSRPSGRTYEQYF.

This chain joins TRBV9 and TRBJ1-5, with D uncertain. Germline V CDR1 and CDR2: SGDLS, YYNGEE. The ends were cut back, 2 bases at V and 3 bases at J, with 9 bases in the middle. CDR3 length: 14 amino acids. CDR3 amino acids: CASSVWSDNQPQHF. The CDR3 DNA reads TGTGCCAGCAGCGTTTGGAGTGACAATCAGCCCCAGCATTTT.

The rearrangement joins TRBV19 to TRBJ1-5; D gene ambiguous. Germline CDR1 reads LNHDA; CDR2 reads SQIVND (reference sequence). The CDR3 runs to 15 residues. Trimming pared 7 bases from V and 4 bases from J, leaving 17 bases between. CDR3 protein: CASKLWESNNQPQHF. In DNA, the CDR3 is TGTGCCAGTAAACTATGGGAGTCCAATAATCAGCCCCAGCATTTT.

This clone was seen just once. CDR3: CASSPGVYAEKLFF. CDR3 coding DNA: TGTGCCAGCAGCCCAGGGGTCTACGCTGAAAAACTGTTTTTT. This sequence joins TRBV9 and TRBJ1-4; the D gene is possibly TRBD1 (6 bases). V dropped 4 bases and J dropped 7 bases, with 14 bases sitting between them. The germline V gene encodes CDR1 SGDLS and CDR2 YYNGEE. This CDR3 region has 14 residues.

The chain combines TRBV18 with TRBJ1-2; tentatively, D is TRBD1 (5 bases). CDR3 length: 19 residues. The V and J ends lost 2 bases and 4 bases respectively, with 26 bases between them. In germline, CDR1 is KGHSH, CDR2 LQKENI. The CDR3 bases are TGTGCCAGCTCACCATCGCGCTTGAAGTCGGGCAGGGTATTCTATGGCTACACCTTC. Translated: CASSPSRLKSGRVFYGYTF.

This chain connects TRBV4-1 to TRBJ2-5; 8 bases line up with TRBD2. The CDR3 contains 15 residues. V dropped 4 bases and J dropped 1; count of bases not matched to a gene: 5. The germline CDR1 and CDR2 sequences are MGHRA and YSYEKL. The DNA for the CDR3 is TGCGCCAGCAGCCCCCGGGGGGGGGTCCAAGAGACCCAGTACTTC. Its protein is CASSPRGGVQETQYF.

This CDR3 is CASSQDSQGLLTEAFF. The CDR3 nucleotides read TGCGCCAGCAGCCAAGATAGCCAGGGTTTATTGACTGAAGCTTTCTTT. The chain joins TRBV4-3 to TRBJ1-1; maybe TRBD1 (5 bases). Trimming shortened V by 0 bases and J by 5 bases, and 16 bases separated the two germline ends. This CDR3 region has 16 residues. Germline V CDR1 and CDR2: LGHNA, YSLEER.